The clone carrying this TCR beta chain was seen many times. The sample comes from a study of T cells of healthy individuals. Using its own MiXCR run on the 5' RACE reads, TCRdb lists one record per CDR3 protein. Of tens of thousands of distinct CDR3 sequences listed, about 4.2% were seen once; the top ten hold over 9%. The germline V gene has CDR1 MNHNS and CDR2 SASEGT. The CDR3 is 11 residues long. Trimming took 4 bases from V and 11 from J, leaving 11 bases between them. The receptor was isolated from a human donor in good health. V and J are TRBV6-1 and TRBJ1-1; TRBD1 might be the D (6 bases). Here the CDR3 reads CASSGRGAAFF. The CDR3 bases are TGTGCCAGCAGTGGAAGGGGGGCGGCTTTCTTT.